The 11 T cell receptor beta chains below all came from one sample that was sequenced in a study of spatial heterogeneity in lung cancer. TCRdb ran MiXCR on the 5' RACE reads and lists one entry per CDR3 protein. Of 72,000 or so distinct CDR3 sequences in the sample, about 8.2% were seen once. Time point: blood at routine non-recurrence follow-up after resection. The sequencing used PBMCs, collected at follow-up. The receptor source for this set is a female donor with early-stage non-small cell lung cancer.

This clonotype was recorded many times. The chain couples TRBV20-1 to TRBJ2-2; no clear D. The CDR3 loop spans 13 amino acids. Per germline, CDR1 DFQATT and CDR2 SNEGSKA (reference sequence). The DNA of the CDR3 is TGCAGAAGGCGGTACCTCTCACCCGGGGAGCTGTTTTTT. Its protein is CRRRYLSPGELFF.

In this sample, this clonotype turned up a few times. The gene calls are TRBV29-1 and TRBJ2-2, with D possibly being TRBD1 (6 bases). The V gene lost 4 bases and the J gene lost 5 bases, with 14 bases spanning the gap. The CDR3 is 14 residues long. The germline V gene has CDR1 SQVTM and CDR2 ANQGSEA. This CDR3 is CSVALDRFTGELFF. CDR3 nucleotide sequence: TGCAGCGTTGCACTCGACAGGTTTACCGGGGAGCTGTTTTTT.

This clonotype appeared many times. A read error may account for a junction end that differs from germline. The rearrangement uses TRBV30 and TRBJ1-2, with D perhaps TRBD1 (6 bases). Germline lookup yields CDR1 GTSNPN and CDR2 SVGIG (reference sequence). This CDR3 contains 13 residues. The chain's CDR3 is CAWSAGHEGSYGF. In DNA form, the CDR3 reads TGTGCCTGGAGCGCGGGACATGAGGGATCGTATGGCTTC.

This clonotype was recorded at least ten times. This chain connects TRBV29-1 to TRBJ2-7; D gene unclear. The CDR3 length is 12 residues. The germline V gene has CDR1 SQVTM and CDR2 ANQGSEA. Trimming removed 7 bases from V and 3 bases from J, with 13 bases in between. The CDR3 sequence: CSASRDHYEQYF. In DNA, the CDR3 is TGCAGCGCCAGCCGAGACCACTACGAGCAGTACTTC.

Ten or more counts support this clonotype. This chain uses TRBV3-1 with TRBJ2-5; 7 bases fit TRBD1. V was pared by 6 bases and J by 0 bases, with 10 bases of the junction left unmatched. The length of the CDR3 is 16 residues. Per the germline V gene, CDR1 is LGHDT and CDR2 is YNNKEL (reference sequence). The CDR3 sequence: CASRAGTEGYQETQYF. The CDR3 nucleotides are TGTGCCAGCAGGGCCGGGACAGAAGGATACCAAGAGACCCAGTACTTC.

In the case of this clonotype: A much larger clone differs from this one at a single base, so this may be a read error. The chain joins TRBV6-1 to TRBJ2-3; TRBD2 might be the D (6 bases). Germline CDR1 MNHNS, CDR2 SASEGT. This CDR3 comprises 14 residues. The germline V and J ends were trimmed by 6 bases and 2 bases, with 12 bases remaining between them. The chain's CDR3 is CASRRDFLTDTQYF. The CDR3 DNA reads TGTGCCAGCAGGCGGGACTTCCTCACAGATACGCAGTATTTT.

This clonotype has a count of ten or more. The chain links TRBV5-1 to TRBJ1-5; D not certain. Trimming removed 5 bases at V and 7 bases at J, with 13 bases between. CDR3 length equals 13 residues. Germline CDR1 is SGHRS and CDR2 is YFSETQ. CDR3 residues: CASSVMGGQPQHF. CDR3 bases: TGCGCCAGCAGTGTCATGGGTGGGCAGCCCCAGCATTTT. Using reference TRBV5-1 and TRBJ1-5 for the parts outside the CDR3, the full variable domain is KAGVTQTPRYLIKTRGQQVTLSCSPISGHRSVSWYQQTPGQGLQFLFEYFSETQRNKGNFPGRFSGRQFSNSRSEMNVSTLELGDSALYLCASSVMGGQPQHFGDGTRLSIL.

This clonotype came up many times. The chain uses TRBV7-9 and TRBJ1-5; no firm D call. The CDR3 extends over 12 amino acids. The germline V gene encodes CDR1 SEHNR and CDR2 FQNEAQ (reference sequence). V gave up 5 bases and J gave up 6 bases, with 8 bases separating them. CDR3 in amino acids: CASSIGGQPQHF. The CDR3 region has the DNA TGTGCCAGCAGCATTGGAGGTCAGCCCCAGCATTTT.

The rearrangement links TRBV2 to TRBJ2-7; TRBD1 is a possible D gene (5 bases). The germline V gene encodes CDR1 SNHLY and CDR2 FYNNEI. Trimming took 6 bases from V and 6 from J, leaving 15 bases between them. The CDR3 totals 13 residues. The CDR3 region has the DNA TGTGCCAGCAGGCAAGGACACTACGGCGAGCAGTACTTC. Translated: CASRQGHYGEQYF.

This clonotype has only a few counts. V is TRBV27 and J is TRBJ2-7; a possible D gene is TRBD1 (6 bases). The CDR3 has 14 residues. V dropped 4 bases and J dropped 2 bases, with 12 bases sitting between them. Germline-derived CDR1 and CDR2 are MNHEY and SMNVEV (reference sequence). CDR3 sequence: CASSSPTGAYEQYF. The CDR3 bases are TGTGCCAGCAGTTCTCCGACAGGAGCCTACGAGCAGTACTTC.

The table lists this clonotype with many counts. The V and J genes are TRBV11-1 and TRBJ1-1; D not resolved. This CDR3 spans 13 amino acids. V was clipped by 6 bases and J by 1 base, with 9 bases between them. In germline, CDR1 is SGHAT, CDR2 FQDESV (reference sequence). The CDR3 DNA sequence: TGTGCCAGCAGTTTTAGAGGGAACACTGAAGCTTTCTTT. Translating gives CASSFRGNTEAFF.